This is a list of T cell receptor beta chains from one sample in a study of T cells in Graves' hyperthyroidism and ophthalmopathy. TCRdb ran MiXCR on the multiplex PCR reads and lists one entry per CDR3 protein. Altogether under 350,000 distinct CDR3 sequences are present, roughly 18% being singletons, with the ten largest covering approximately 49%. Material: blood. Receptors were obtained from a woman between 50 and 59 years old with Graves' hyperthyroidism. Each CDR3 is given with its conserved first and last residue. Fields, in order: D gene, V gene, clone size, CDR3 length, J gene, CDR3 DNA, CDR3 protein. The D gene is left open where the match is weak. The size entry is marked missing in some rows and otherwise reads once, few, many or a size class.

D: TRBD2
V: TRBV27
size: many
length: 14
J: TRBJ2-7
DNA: TGTGCCAGCACCAAACTAGCGGGAGCTTACGAGCAGTACTTC
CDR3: CASTKLAGAYEQYF

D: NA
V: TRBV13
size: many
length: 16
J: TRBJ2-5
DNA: TGTGCCAGCAGCTACCGCCCCACTAGCTCAGATGAGACCCAGTACTTC
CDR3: CASSYRPTSSDETQYF

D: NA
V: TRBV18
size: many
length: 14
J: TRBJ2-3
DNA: TGTGCCAGCTCACCATCGGGGGTCACAGATACGCAGTATTTT
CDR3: CASSPSGVTDTQYF

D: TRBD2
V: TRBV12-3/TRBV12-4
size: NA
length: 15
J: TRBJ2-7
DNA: TGTGCCAGCAGCCCTTTCGCGGGAGGTGGGAACGAGCAGTACTTC
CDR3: CASSPFAGGGNEQYF

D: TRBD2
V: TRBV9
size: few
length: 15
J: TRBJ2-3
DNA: TGTGCCAGCAGCGTAGAAGCGGGAGAGGCAGATACGCAGTATTTT
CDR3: CASSVEAGEADTQYF

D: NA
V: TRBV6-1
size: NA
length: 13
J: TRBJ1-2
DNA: TGTGCCAGCAGCTCCGGGACGGGGAATGGCTACACCTTC
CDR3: CASSSGTGNGYTF

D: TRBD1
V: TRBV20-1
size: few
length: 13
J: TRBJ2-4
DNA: TGCAGTGCCCCCGGACAGGGGGCGGCCATTCAGTACTTC
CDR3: CSAPGQGAAIQYF

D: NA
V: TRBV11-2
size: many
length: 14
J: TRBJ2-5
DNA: TGTGCCAGCAGCTTAGCCCCGGGAGTAGAGACCCAGTACTTC
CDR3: CASSLAPGVETQYF

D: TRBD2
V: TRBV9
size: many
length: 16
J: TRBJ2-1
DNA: TGTGCCAGCAGCGTAGGCGTAGGGGGACTAGCTTATGAGCAGTTCTTC
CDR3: CASSVGVGGLAYEQFF

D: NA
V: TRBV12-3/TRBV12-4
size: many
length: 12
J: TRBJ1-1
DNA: TGTGCCAGCAGTTTATCCGCGACTGAAGCTTTCTTT
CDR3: CASSLSATEAFF

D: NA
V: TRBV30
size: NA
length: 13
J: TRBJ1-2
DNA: TGTGCCTGGACCAGGGACGGAAACTATGGCTACACCTTC
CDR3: CAWTRDGNYGYTF

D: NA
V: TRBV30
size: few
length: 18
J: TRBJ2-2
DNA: TGTGCCTGGAGTGTACTTAGCTGGACTAATCTACACACCGGGGAGCTGTTTTTT
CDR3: CAWSVLSWTNLHTGELFF

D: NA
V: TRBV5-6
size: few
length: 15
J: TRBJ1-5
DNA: TGTGCCAGCAGCTTGTGGGGCTCCTTAAATCAGCCCCAGCATTTT
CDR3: CASSLWGSLNQPQHF

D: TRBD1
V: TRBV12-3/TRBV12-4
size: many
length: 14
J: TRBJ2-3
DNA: TGTGCCAGCAGTTTGAGACAGGGTTTGGATACGCAGTATTTT
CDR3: CASSLRQGLDTQYF

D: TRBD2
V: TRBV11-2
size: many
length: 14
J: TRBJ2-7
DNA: TGTGCCAGCAGCCTAACTAGCGGGAGGGGAGAGCAGTACTTC
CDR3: CASSLTSGRGEQYF

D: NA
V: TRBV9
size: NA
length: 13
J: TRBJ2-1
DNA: TGTGCCAGCAGCGTGTCAGCCTACAATGAGCAGTTCTTC
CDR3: CASSVSAYNEQFF

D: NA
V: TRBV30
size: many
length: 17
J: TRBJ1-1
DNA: TGTGCCTGGAGTGTACGGGTAGTGCCCCCACAGAACACTGAAGCTTTCTTT
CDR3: CAWSVRVVPPQNTEAFF

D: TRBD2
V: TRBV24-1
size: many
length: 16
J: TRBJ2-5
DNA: TGTGCCACCAGTGATCCACTAGCGGGAGTGTTGGAGACCCAGTACTTC
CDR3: CATSDPLAGVLETQYF

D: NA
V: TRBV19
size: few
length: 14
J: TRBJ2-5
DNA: TGTGCCAGTAGTCCCACTTTGGGTACGGAGACCCAGTACTTC
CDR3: CASSPTLGTETQYF

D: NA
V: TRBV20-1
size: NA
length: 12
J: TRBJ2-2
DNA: TGCGCATGTCTTTCGAACACCGGGGAGCTGTTTTTT
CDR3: CACLSNTGELFF

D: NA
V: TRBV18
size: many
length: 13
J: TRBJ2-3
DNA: TGTGCCAGCTCACCATCGGATGCGGATACGCAGTATTTT
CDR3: CASSPSDADTQYF

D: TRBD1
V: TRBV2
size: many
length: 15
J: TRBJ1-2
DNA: TGTGCCAGCAGGATTATTACGGACAGGGTTTATGGCTACACCTTC
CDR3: CASRIITDRVYGYTF

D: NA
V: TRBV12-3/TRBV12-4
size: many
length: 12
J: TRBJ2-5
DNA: TGTGCCAGCAGCCCAGACGAGGAGACCCAGTACTTC
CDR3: CASSPDEETQYF

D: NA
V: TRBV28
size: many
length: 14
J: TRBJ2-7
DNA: TGTGCCAGCAGGGAAACAATACAGCACCACGAGCAGTACTTC
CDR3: CASRETIQHHEQYF

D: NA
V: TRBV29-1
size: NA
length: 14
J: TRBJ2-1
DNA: TGCAGCGTTTCAACCCTTAGCGTCTACAATGAGCAGTTCTTC
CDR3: CSVSTLSVYNEQFF

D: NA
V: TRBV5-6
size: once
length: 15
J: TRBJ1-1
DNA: TGTGCCAGCAGCAACATTGGGGGGGCTGGGACTGAAGCTTTCTTT
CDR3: CASSNIGGAGTEAFF

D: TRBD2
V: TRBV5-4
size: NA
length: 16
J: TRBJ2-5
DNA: TGTGCCAGCAGCTCCACTAGCGGGGGCTCTCAAGAGACCCAGTACTTC
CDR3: CASSSTSGGSQETQYF

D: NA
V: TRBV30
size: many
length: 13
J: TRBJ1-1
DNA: TGTGCCTGGAGTGTATCGGGGGCCACTGAAGCTTTCTTT
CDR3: CAWSVSGATEAFF

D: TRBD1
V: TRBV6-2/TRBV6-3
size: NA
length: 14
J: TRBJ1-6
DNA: TGTGCCAGCAGCTCGGGGACAGTTAATTCACCCCTCCACTTT
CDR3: CASSSGTVNSPLHF

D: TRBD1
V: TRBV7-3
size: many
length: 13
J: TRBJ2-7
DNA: TGTGCCAGCAGCTCGACAGGGGGCGGCGAGCAGTACTTC
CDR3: CASSSTGGGEQYF

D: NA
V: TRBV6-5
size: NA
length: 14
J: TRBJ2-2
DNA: TGTGCCAGCAGTTACTCGAAGGGGTCCGGGGAGCTGTTTTTT
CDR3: CASSYSKGSGELFF

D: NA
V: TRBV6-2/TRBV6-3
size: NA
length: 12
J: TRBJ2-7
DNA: TGTGCCAGCAGTTACCCTAGTTGGGAGCAGTACTTC
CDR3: CASSYPSWEQYF

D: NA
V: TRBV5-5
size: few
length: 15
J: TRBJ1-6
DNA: TGTGCCAGCAGCTTGGGAGTGGCAGCGAATTCACCCCTCCACTTT
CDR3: CASSLGVAANSPLHF

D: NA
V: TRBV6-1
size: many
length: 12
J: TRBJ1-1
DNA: TGTGCCAGCAGTGGAGAGGGAACTGAAGCTTTCTTT
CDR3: CASSGEGTEAFF

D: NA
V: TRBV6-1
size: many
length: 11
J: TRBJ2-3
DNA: TGTGCCAGCAGAATCGGAGATACGCAGTATTTT
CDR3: CASRIGDTQYF

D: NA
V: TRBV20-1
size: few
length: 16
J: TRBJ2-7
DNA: TGCAGTGCTAGAGGAACCCGGGGCAGGAGAACCTACGAGCAGTACTTC
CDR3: CSARGTRGRRTYEQYF

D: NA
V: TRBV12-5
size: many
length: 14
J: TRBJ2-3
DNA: TGTGCTAGTGGGCGGGGACAAAGCACAGATACGCAGTATTTT
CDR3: CASGRGQSTDTQYF

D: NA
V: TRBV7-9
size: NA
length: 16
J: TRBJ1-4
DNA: TGTGCCAGCAGCTTAGGATCAGAGGCGGCTAATGAAAAACTGTTTTTT
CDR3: CASSLGSEAANEKLFF

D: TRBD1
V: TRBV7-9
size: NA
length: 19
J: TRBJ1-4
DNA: TGTGCCAGCAGCCCTCGGGACAGCCAACAAGCTGCAACTAATGAAAAACTGTTTTTT
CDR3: CASSPRDSQQAATNEKLFF

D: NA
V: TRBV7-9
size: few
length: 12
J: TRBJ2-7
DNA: TGTGCCAGCAGCGATGGTGGGAACGAGCAGTACTTC
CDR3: CASSDGGNEQYF

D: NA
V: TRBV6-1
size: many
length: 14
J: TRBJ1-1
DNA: TGTGCCAGCAGTGAACGCCTGATCTCTGCTGAAGCTTTCTTT
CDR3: CASSERLISAEAFF

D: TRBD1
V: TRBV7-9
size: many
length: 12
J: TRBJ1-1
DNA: TGTGCCAGCAGCCTCGGACAGGCTGAAGCTTTCTTT
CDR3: CASSLGQAEAFF

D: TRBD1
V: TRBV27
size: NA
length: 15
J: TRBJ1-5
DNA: TGTGCCAGCAGCGCCGGGACAGGATTCAATCAGCCCCAGCATTTT
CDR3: CASSAGTGFNQPQHF

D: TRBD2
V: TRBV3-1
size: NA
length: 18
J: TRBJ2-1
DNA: TGTGCCAGCAGCCAAGCCGATGGGCGGGAGAGCTCCTACAATGAGCAGTTCTTC
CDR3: CASSQADGRESSYNEQFF

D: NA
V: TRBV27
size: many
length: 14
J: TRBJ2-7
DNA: TGTGCCAGCAGTTTATCAGGGCCGCCGGCCGAGCAGTACTTC
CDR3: CASSLSGPPAEQYF

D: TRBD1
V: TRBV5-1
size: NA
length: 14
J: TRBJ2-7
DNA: TGCGCCAGCAGCTTAACGCAGGGGGCAAGCGAGCAGTACTTC
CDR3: CASSLTQGASEQYF

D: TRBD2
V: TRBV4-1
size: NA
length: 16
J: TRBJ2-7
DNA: TGCGCCAGCAGCCAAGAAGCCACTAGCGGGAGCTACGAGCAGTACTTC
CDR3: CASSQEATSGSYEQYF

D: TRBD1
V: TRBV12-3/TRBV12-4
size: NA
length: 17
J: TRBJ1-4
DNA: TGTGCCAGCAACCCGGGACAGGGCTCTCCTCTCGGTGAAAAACTGTTTTTT
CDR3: CASNPGQGSPLGEKLFF

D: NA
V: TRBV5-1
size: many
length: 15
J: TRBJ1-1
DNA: TGCGCCAGCAGCTCCACCTCTGGACAGATCACTGAAGCTTTCTTT
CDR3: CASSSTSGQITEAFF

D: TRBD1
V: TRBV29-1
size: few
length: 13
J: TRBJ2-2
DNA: TGCAGCGCGGGACAGGGGACGTCCGGGGAGCTGTTTTTT
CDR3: CSAGQGTSGELFF

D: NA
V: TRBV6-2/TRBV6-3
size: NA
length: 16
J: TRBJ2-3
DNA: TGTGCCAGCAGTTTAGGGTGGGGCGGAAAGCCAGATACGCAGTATTTT
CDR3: CASSLGWGGKPDTQYF

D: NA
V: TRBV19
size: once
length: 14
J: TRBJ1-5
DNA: TGTGCCAGTAGCAACACAGGGTCCAATCAGCCCCAGCATTTT
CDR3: CASSNTGSNQPQHF

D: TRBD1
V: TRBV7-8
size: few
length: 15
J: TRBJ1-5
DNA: TGTGCCAGCAGCCCCGACAGGGTGAGCAATCAGCCCCAGCATTTT
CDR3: CASSPDRVSNQPQHF

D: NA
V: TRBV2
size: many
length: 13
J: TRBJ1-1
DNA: TGTGCCAGCCTTCAGATCATGAACACTGAAGCTTTCTTT
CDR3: CASLQIMNTEAFF

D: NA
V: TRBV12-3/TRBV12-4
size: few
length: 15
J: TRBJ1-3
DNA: TGTGCCAGCAGGCAAACCGGGACAATTGGAAACACCATATATTTT
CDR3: CASRQTGTIGNTIYF

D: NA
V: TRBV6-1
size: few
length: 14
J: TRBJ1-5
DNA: TGTGCCAGCAGTGATTACGGGGGAGGTGAGCCCCAGCATTTT
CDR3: CASSDYGGGEPQHF

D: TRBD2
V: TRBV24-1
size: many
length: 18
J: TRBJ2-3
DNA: TGTGCCACCAGTGATTTTGGCGGGACTAGCGGCCCCACAGATACGCAGTATTTT
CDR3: CATSDFGGTSGPTDTQYF

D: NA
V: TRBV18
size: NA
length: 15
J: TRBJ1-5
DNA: TGTGCCAGCTCACCGGCAGGGGACGGCACAGATACGCAGCATTTT
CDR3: CASSPAGDGTDTQHF

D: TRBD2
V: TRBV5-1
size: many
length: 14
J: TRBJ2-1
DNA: TGCGCCAGCGCCAGCGGGAGTTACTACAATGAGCAGTTCTTC
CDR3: CASASGSYYNEQFF

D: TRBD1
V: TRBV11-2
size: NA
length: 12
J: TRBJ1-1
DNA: TGTGCCAGCAGCTCGGACAGGGTAGGGGCTTTCTTT
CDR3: CASSSDRVGAFF